The 27 T cell receptor beta chains in this list originate from one sample, sequenced in a study of blood T cell repertoires in COVID-19 (TCRdb year 2020). Library preparation was by the immunoSEQ multiplex PCR assay. TCRdb took this table from immuneACCESS and kept in-frame rearrangements with V and J called. Such tables lack part of the clones; where checked against another copy, unresolved V genes explain under half of the gap, and the rest is unexplained. The sample table holds 20,000 to 25,000 clones, of which 60% to 85% were seen once. The ten largest make up 10% to 15% of the sample. The sequenced sample was peripheral blood. The receptors shown here come from a man between 60 and 75 years old with active COVID-19.

The chain joins TRBV5-1 to TRBJ2-7; a possible D gene is TRBD1 (5 bases). The germline CDR1 and CDR2 sequences are SGHRS and YFSETQ. Trimming stripped 1 base from V and 3 bases from J, with 17 bases between. The CDR3 has 16 residues. In nucleotides, the CDR3 is TGCGCCAGCAGCTTGCAGGGTTCAAAAGGGGTCTACGAGCAGTACTTC. Its translation is CASSLQGSKGVYEQYF.

The chain links TRBV10-1 to TRBJ2-1; 8 bases match TRBD2. CDR1 is WNHNN, CDR2 SYGVQD, per germline (reference sequence). V lost 2 bases, J lost 3 bases, and 3 bases stayed unmatched. The CDR3 contains 15 residues. In nucleotides, the CDR3 is TGCGCCAGCAGTGAGGGACTAGCCCGCTACAATGAGCAGTTCTTC. The encoded protein is CASSEGLARYNEQFF.

This clone has more than one count but fewer than ten. The chain employs TRBV19 and TRBJ1-6; D uncertain. Trimming pared 3 bases from V and 9 bases from J, leaving 9 bases between. Germline CDR1 is LNHDA and CDR2 is SQIVND (reference sequence). This CDR3 has 13 residues. CDR3 protein: CASSIAGSSPLHF. Written as DNA, the CDR3 is TGTGCCAGTAGTATCGCCGGGAGTTCACCCCTCCACTTT.

This chain uses TRBV24-1 with TRBJ2-3; 8 bases map to TRBD2. The CDR3 runs to 15 residues. Germline CDR1 and CDR2: KGHDR and SFDVKD. V gave up 5 bases and J gave up 3 bases; unmatched junction bases: 6. CDR3: CATSVGLGLTDTQYF. Here the CDR3 DNA reads TGTGCCACCAGTGTGGGACTAGGACTGACAGATACGCAGTATTTT.

V and J are TRBV7-9 and TRBJ2-6; maybe TRBD1 (6 bases). Germline CDR1 SEHNR, CDR2 FQNEAQ (reference sequence). The V end was cut by 5 bases, the J end by 4 bases, with 18 bases between. The CDR3 consists of 17 residues. Here the CDR3 DNA reads TGTGCCAGCAGCCCCGCCCGATGGACAGAGGGGGCCAACGTCCTGACTTTC. Translating it yields CASSPARWTEGANVLTF.

The CDR3 DNA sequence: TGTGCCAGCAGCGTAGGATCTGGGAGAGGGTCAGATACGCAGTATTTT. The encoded protein is CASSVGSGRGSDTQYF. The chain uses TRBV9 and TRBJ2-3, with a weak D call TRBD2 (5 bases). V was shortened by 0 bases and J by 4 bases, with 15 bases between the two germline ends. Germline loops: CDR1 SGDLS, CDR2 YYNGEE. This CDR3 contains 16 residues.

This clone has more than one count but fewer than ten. The gene calls are TRBV6-4 and TRBJ2-1; 8 nucleotides line up with TRBD2. Losses at the gene ends were 2 bases for V and 6 bases for J; bases not matched to a gene: 3. Germline V gene sequence: CDR1 MRHNA, CDR2 SNTAGT. The length of the CDR3 is 14 residues. DNA of the CDR3: TGTGCCAGCAGTGACCGGGAGGGTTTCAATGAGCAGTTCTTC. Amino acids: CASSDREGFNEQFF.

J is TRBJ2-2 and V is TRBV7-2; D gene unclear. Germline CDR1 SGHTA, CDR2 FQGNSA. There are 16 residues in the CDR3. Trimming took 4 bases from V and 4 from J, leaving 16 bases between them. The CDR3 coding sequence is TGTGCCAGCAGCTCAATTAGAATCTACGGCACCGGGGAGCTGTTTTTT. This codes for CASSSIRIYGTGELFF. Variable domain in full (rest from reference TRBV7-2 and TRBJ2-2): GAGVSQSPSNKVTEKGKDVELRCDPISGHTALYWYRQSLGQGLEFLIYFQGNSAPDKSGLPSDRFSAERTGGSVSTLTIQRTQQEDSAVYLCASSSIRIYGTGELFFGEGSRLTVL.

The V call is TRBV7-9, the J call TRBJ2-7; 8 nucleotides align to TRBD2. The J segment lost 2 bases and the V segment lost 4 bases, leaving 10 bases of the junction unmatched. The CDR3 length is 16 residues. Germline V gene sequence: CDR1 SEHNR, CDR2 FQNEAQ (reference sequence). This CDR3 reads CASSSGAAGDPYEQYF. CDR3 nucleotides: TGTGCCAGCAGCTCCGGGGCAGCGGGAGATCCCTACGAGCAGTACTTC.

The J gene is TRBJ2-5, the V gene TRBV5-6; 8 bases line up with TRBD2. The germline V gene has CDR1 SGHDT and CDR2 YYEEEE. The CDR3 totals 17 residues. Trimming at V came to 3 bases and at J to 5 bases, leaving 15 bases not matched to a gene. CDR3 residues: CASSSQAGVYFQETQYF. CDR3 DNA: TGTGCCAGCAGCTCCCAAGCGGGAGTCTATTTTCAGGAGACCCAGTACTTC.

The V call is TRBV19, the J call TRBJ2-3; D not resolved. From germline, CDR1 is LNHDA and CDR2 SQIVND (reference sequence). CDR3 length equals 17 residues. V shed 5 bases and J shed 2 bases, with 20 bases lying between them. CDR3 sequence reads: CASSPLAGKTPTDTQYF. DNA for the CDR3: TGTGCCAGTAGTCCTCTTGCAGGCAAGACACCCACAGATACGCAGTATTTT.

V gene TRBV12-3 or TRBV12-4 combines with J gene TRBJ1-3; D possibly corresponds to TRBD1 (5 bases). V gave up 9 bases and J gave up 4 bases, with 13 bases separating them. The CDR3 is made up of 13 amino acids. The CDR3 region is CARGVQGGNTIYF. Here the CDR3 DNA reads TGTGCCAGAGGGGTACAAGGAGGAAACACCATATATTTT.

V is TRBV18 and J is TRBJ2-7; D is unclear. The CDR3 spans 14 residues. Trimming stripped 6 bases from V and 0 bases from J, with 12 bases between. In germline, CDR1 is KGHSH, CDR2 LQKENI. The CDR3 sequence: CASSALQDSYEQYF. The CDR3 region has the DNA TGTGCCAGCTCGGCTTTGCAGGACTCCTACGAGCAGTACTTC.

V and J are TRBV18 and TRBJ2-3, with TRBD2 matching 8 bases. J was trimmed by 4 bases and V by 1 base; bases with no gene match: 7. Germline CDR1 is KGHSH and CDR2 is LQKENI. The CDR3 covers 16 residues. The CDR3 is CASSPLSGGPPDTQYF. CDR3 coding DNA: TGTGCCAGCTCACCACTTTCGGGAGGGCCCCCAGATACGCAGTATTTT.

This chain connects TRBV30 to TRBJ1-5; TRBD1 might be the D (5 bases). This CDR3 comprises 12 residues. Deletions cut 3 bases from V and 5 bases from J, with 8 bases between. Germline V gene lookup returns CDR1 GTSNPN and CDR2 SVGIG (reference sequence). CDR3 DNA sequence: TGTGCCTGGAGCCTAGGGGATCAGCCCCAGCATTTT. Protein: CAWSLGDQPQHF. Complete variable domain (other parts from reference TRBV30 and TRBJ1-5): SQTIHQWPATLVQPVGSPLSLECTVEGTSNPNLYWYRQAAGRGLQLLFYSVGIGQISSEVPQNLSASRPQDRQFILSSKKLLLSDSGFYLCAWSLGDQPQHFGDGTRLSIL.

This clone was counted a single time. The chain has TRBV7-9 and TRBJ1-1; the match to TRBD1 covers 7 bases. Germline lookup yields CDR1 SEHNR and CDR2 FQNEAQ (reference sequence). There are 16 residues in the CDR3. With 5 bases clipped from V and 0 bases from J, the junction kept 9 bases outside the gene matches. As DNA, the CDR3 is TGTGCCAGCAGCCTGGGACAGACGAACATGAACACTGAAGCTTTCTTT. Translation: CASSLGQTNMNTEAFF.

This clone was counted between two and nine times. V and J are TRBV27 and TRBJ2-1, with TRBD2 matching 10 bases. The CDR3 is made up of 17 amino acids. Unmatched junction bases numbered 7, after V lost 5 bases and J lost 0 bases. The germline V gene has CDR1 MNHEY and CDR2 SMNVEV (reference sequence). The CDR3 bases are TGTGCCAGCAGTGGACTAGCGGCCCAATACTCCTACAATGAGCAGTTCTTC. It encodes CASSGLAAQYSYNEQFF.

The J gene is TRBJ2-3, the V gene TRBV5-1; 9 positions agree with TRBD2. V was pared by 0 bases and J by 6 bases, with 8 bases of the junction left unmatched. The CDR3 covers 16 residues. Germline CDR1 and CDR2: SGHRS and YFSETQ. The CDR3 sequence is CASSLEGAGGMDTQYF. The CDR3 bases are TGCGCCAGCAGCTTGGAAGGGGCGGGAGGGATGGATACGCAGTATTTT.

The chain combines TRBV21-1 with TRBJ1-1. TRBV21-1 is a pseudogene. The CDR3 is made up of 17 amino acids. Written as DNA, the CDR3 is TGTGCCAGCAGCAAAGCGCGTGAAGGGTTCGGGGACACTGAAGCTTTCTTT. This encodes CASSKAREGFGDTEAFF.

The chain employs TRBV28 and TRBJ2-6; unclear D gene. From germline, CDR1 is MDHEN and CDR2 SYDVKM. Trimming removed 10 bases at V and 2 bases at J, with 12 bases between. This CDR3 spans 14 amino acids. CDR3 residues: CATWASTGANVLTF. The CDR3 DNA follows: TGTGCCACCTGGGCTTCTACTGGGGCCAACGTCCTGACTTTC.

This clone has more than one count but fewer than ten. The chain is built from TRBV6-5 and TRBJ2-3; 11 bases agree with TRBD1. The germline V gene has CDR1 MNHEY and CDR2 SVGAGI. The V and J ends lost 5 bases and 9 bases, in that order; junction bases with no gene match: 10. The CDR3 extends over 15 amino acids. The CDR3 DNA reads TGTGCCAGCAGTCCACGGACAGGGGGCTCAGGGACGCAGTATTTT. This sequence encodes CASSPRTGGSGTQYF.

The gene calls are TRBV3-1 (or the pseudogene TRBV3-2) and TRBJ2-2; TRBD2 agrees at 10 bases. The ends lost 2 bases at V and 6 bases at J; junction bases unmatched: 6. Germline CDR1 is LGHDT and CDR2 is YNNKEL (reference sequence). The CDR3 runs 16 residues. The CDR3 bases are TGTGCCAGCAGCCAAATTAGCGGGAGGAGCGCCGGGGAGCTGTTTTTT. Its translation: CASSQISGRSAGELFF.

This clone ranks as large (0.1 to 1%). The V gene is TRBV15, the J gene TRBJ2-2, with D perhaps matching TRBD2 (5 bases). V lost 0 bases and J 0 bases, leaving 11 bases between the germline ends. The germline V gene encodes CDR1 LNHNV and CDR2 YYDKDF (reference sequence). The CDR3 sequence is 17 residues long. CDR3 region: CATSRDTRLPNTGELFF. The DNA for the CDR3 is TGTGCCACCAGCAGAGATACCCGACTACCGAACACCGGGGAGCTGTTTTTT.

The chain recombines TRBV9 with TRBJ2-2; D might be TRBD2 (6 bases). The germline CDR1 and CDR2 sequences are SGDLS and YYNGEE. This CDR3 spans 17 amino acids. Trimming shortened V by 5 bases and J by 1 base, and 18 bases separated the two germline ends. The CDR3, as DNA: TGTGCCAGCAGTTACCTACCCGGAGGGAAGAACACCGGGGAGCTGTTTTTT. It is translated as CASSYLPGGKNTGELFF. Complete variable domain (other parts from reference TRBV9 and TRBJ2-2): DSGVTQTPKHLITATGQRVTLRCSPRSGDLSVYWYQQSLDQGLQFLIQYYNGEERAKGNILERFSAQQFPDLHSELNLSSLELGDSALYFCASSYLPGGKNTGELFFGEGSRLTVL.

The CDR3 reads CASSRTSDRDTQYF. The DNA of the CDR3 is TGTGCCAGCAGCCGGACTAGCGATAGAGATACGCAGTATTTT. The rearrangement joins TRBV21-1 to TRBJ2-3; TRBD2, the table's D call, was not compared with the DNA. TRBV21-1 is a pseudogene. This CDR3 region has 14 residues.

The chain recombines TRBV7-9 with TRBJ2-7; a possible D gene is TRBD1 (6 bases). V lost 6 bases and J lost 3, with 18 bases in between. CDR3 size: 15 residues. In germline, CDR1 is SEHNR, CDR2 FQNEAQ (reference sequence). The CDR3 DNA sequence: TGTGCCAGCAGTTCGGGACACGCAAGCAACTACGAGCAGTACTTC. Protein: CASSSGHASNYEQYF.

In the case of this clone: With a much larger clone just one base away, this may be a read error. Other nucleotide sequences in the sample specify the same CDR3. This chain joins TRBV6-5 and TRBJ2-7; 10 bases agree with TRBD1. After removal of 6 bases from V and 5 bases from J, the junction contained 4 bases not matched to a gene. The CDR3 consists of 13 residues. CDR1 is MNHEY and CDR2 is SVGAGI in the germline V gene. The CDR3 bases are TGTGCCAGCAGCTACGGGACAGGGGACGAGCAGTACTTC. Protein: CASSYGTGDEQYF.